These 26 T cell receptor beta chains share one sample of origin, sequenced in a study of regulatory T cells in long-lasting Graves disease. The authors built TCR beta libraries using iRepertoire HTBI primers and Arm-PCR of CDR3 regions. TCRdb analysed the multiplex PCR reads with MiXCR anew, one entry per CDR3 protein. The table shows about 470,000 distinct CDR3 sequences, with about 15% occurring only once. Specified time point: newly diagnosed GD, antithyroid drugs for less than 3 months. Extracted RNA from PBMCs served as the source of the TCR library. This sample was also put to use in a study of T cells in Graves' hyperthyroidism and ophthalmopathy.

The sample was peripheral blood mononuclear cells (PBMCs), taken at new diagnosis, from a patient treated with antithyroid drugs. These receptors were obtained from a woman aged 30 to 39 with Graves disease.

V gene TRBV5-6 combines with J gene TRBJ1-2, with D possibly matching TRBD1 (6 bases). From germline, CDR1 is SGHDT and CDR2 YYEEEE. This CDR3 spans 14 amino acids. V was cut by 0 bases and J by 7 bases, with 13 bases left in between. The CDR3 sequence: CASSLGTEILGYTF. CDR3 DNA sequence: TGTGCCAGCAGCTTGGGGACAGAAATCCTTGGCTACACCTTC.

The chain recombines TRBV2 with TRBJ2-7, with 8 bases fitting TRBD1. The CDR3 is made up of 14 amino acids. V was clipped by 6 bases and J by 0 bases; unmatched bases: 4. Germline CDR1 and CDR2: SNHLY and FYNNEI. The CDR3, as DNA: TGTGCCAGCAGGCGGGACAGGACCTCCTACGAGCAGTACTTC. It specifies CASRRDRTSYEQYF.

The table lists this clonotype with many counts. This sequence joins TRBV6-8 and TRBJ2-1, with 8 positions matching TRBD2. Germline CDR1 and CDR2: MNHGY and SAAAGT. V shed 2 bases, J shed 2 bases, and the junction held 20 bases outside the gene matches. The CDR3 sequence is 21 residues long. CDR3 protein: CASSYRRVYLAGPTTYNEQFF. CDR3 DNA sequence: TGTGCCAGCAGTTACCGTAGAGTGTACCTAGCGGGCCCCACCACCTACAATGAGCAGTTCTTC.

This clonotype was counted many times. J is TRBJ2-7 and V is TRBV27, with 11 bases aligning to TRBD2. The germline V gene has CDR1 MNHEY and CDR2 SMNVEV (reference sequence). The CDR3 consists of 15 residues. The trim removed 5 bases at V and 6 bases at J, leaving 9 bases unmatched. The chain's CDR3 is CASSIEGSGRAEQYF. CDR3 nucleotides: TGTGCCAGCAGTATTGAGGGTAGCGGGAGGGCCGAGCAGTACTTC.

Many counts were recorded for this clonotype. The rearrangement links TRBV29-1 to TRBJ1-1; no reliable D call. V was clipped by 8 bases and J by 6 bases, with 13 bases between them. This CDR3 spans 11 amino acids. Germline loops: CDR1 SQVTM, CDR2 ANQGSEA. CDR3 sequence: CSPQAGPEAFF. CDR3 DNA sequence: TGCAGCCCGCAAGCGGGCCCTGAAGCTTTCTTT. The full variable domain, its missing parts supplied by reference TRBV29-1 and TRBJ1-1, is SAVISQKPSRDICQRGTSLTIQCQVDSQVTMMFWYRQQPGQSLTLIATANQGSEATYESGFVIDKFPISRPNLTFSTLTVSNMSPEDSSIYLCSPQAGPEAFFGQGTRLTVV.

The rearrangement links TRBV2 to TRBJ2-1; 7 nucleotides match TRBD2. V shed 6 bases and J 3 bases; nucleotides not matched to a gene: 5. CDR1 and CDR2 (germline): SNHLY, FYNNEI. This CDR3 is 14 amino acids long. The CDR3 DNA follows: TGTGCCAGCAGGGGGGGGGGACGCTACAATGAGCAGTTCTTC. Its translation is CASRGGGRYNEQFF.

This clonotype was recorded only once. The CDR3 coding sequence is TGTGCCAGCATCCCGACTAGCGGGAGGGTTAGCACAGATACGCAGTATTTT. It translates to CASIPTSGRVSTDTQYF. The chain couples TRBV12-3 or TRBV12-4 to TRBJ2-3; the match to TRBD2 covers 14 bases. The CDR3 spans 17 residues. V lost 7 bases to trimming and J lost 0 bases; unmatched junction nucleotides: 6.

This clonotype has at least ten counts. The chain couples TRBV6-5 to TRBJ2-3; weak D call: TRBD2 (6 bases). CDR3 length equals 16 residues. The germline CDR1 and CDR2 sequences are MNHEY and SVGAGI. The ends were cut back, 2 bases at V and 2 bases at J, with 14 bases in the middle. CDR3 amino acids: CASSYGAGPLTDTQYF. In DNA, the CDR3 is TGTGCCAGCAGTTACGGGGCGGGACCTCTCACAGATACGCAGTATTTT.

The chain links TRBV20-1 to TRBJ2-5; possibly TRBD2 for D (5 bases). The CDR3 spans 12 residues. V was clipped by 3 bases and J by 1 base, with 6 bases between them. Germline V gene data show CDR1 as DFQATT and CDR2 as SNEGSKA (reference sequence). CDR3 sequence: CSASGVQETQYF. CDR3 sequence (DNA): TGCAGTGCTAGCGGGGTCCAAGAGACCCAGTACTTC.

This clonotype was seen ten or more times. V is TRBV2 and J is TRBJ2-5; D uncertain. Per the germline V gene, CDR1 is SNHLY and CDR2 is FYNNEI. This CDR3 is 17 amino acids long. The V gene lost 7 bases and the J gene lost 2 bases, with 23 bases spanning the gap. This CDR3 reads CASTESRRPTTQETQYF. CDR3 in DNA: TGTGCCAGCACTGAGTCCCGGCGGCCCACTACGCAAGAGACCCAGTACTTC.

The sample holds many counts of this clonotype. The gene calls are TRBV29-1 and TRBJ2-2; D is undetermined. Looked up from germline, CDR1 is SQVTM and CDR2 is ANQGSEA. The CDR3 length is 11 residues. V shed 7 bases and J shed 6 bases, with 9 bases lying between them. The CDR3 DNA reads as TGCAGCGCCGTAGGCCCCGGGGAGCTGTTTTTT. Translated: CSAVGPGELFF.

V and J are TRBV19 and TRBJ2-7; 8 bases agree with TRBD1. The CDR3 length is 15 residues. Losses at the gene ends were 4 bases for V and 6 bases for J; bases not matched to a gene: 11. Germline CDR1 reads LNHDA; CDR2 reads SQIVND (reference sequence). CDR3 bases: TGTGCCAGTAGTACCCACGCCGGACAGGGCTTCGAGCAGTACTTC. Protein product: CASSTHAGQGFEQYF.

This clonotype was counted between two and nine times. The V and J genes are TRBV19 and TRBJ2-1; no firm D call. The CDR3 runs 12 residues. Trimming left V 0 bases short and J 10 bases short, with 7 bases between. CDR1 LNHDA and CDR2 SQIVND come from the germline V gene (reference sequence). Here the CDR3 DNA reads TGTGCCAGTAGTATAGACTTCCGGGAGCAGTTCTTC. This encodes CASSIDFREQFF.

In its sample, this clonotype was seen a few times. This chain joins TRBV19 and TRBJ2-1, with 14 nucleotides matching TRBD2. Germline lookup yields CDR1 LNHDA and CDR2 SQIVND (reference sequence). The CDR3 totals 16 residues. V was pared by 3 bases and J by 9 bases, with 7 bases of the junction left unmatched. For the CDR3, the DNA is TGTGCCAGTAGTATGGCCGGACTAGCGGGAGGACGTGAGCAGTTCTTC. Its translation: CASSMAGLAGGREQFF.

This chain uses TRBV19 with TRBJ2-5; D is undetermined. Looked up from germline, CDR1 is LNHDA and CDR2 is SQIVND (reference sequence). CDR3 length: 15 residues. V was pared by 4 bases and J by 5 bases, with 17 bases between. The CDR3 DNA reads TGTGCCAGTAGTACGAGCAAAGGGATTCCGGAGACCCAGTACTTC. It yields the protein CASSTSKGIPETQYF.

CDR3 nucleotide sequence: TGTGCCAGCACCGAGGGGGGTGAGGAGACCCAGTACTTC. Translating it yields CASTEGGEETQYF. This sequence joins TRBV12-3 or TRBV12-4 and TRBJ2-5; D could derive from TRBD1 or TRBD2 (6 bases each). The CDR3 runs to 13 residues. Trimming took 7 bases from V and 5 from J, leaving 14 bases between them.

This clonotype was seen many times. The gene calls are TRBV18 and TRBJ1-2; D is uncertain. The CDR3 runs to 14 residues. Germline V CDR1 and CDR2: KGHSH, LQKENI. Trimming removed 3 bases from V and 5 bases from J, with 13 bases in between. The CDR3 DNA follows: TGTGCCAGCTCACCCCCAATGCAAGCTTATGGCTACACCTTC. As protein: CASSPPMQAYGYTF.

The CDR3 sequence: CATSDLNWVEGMGNTGELFF. CDR3 coding DNA: TGTGCCACCAGTGATTTGAATTGGGTAGAGGGGATGGGGAACACCGGGGAGCTGTTTTTT. The genes are TRBV24-1 and TRBJ2-2; TRBD1 or TRBD2 may be the D gene (5 bases each). The CDR3 extends over 20 amino acids. V lost 0 bases, J lost 1 base, and 20 bases lay in between. CDR1 is KGHDR and CDR2 is SFDVKD in the germline V gene.

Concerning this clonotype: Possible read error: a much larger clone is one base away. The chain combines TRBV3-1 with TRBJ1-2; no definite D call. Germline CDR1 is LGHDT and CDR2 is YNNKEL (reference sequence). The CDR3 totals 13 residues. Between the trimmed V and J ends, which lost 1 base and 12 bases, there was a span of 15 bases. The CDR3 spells CASSQGYSGTDTF. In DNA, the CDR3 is TGTGCCAGCAGCCAAGGCTACAGCGGAACGGACACCTTC.

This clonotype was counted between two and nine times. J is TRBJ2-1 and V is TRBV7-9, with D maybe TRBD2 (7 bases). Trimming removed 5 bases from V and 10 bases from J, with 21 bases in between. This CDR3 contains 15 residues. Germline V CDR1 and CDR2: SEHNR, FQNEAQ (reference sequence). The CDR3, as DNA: TGTGCCAGCAGCCCCTATACTGGGGGAGGGGGGGAGCAGTTCTTC. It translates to CASSPYTGGGGEQFF.

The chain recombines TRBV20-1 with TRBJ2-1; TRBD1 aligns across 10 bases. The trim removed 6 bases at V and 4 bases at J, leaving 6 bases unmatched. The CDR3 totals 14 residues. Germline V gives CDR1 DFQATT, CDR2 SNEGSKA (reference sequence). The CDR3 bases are TGCAGTGCCCCGGGACAGGGGAGTTACAATGAGCAGTTCTTC. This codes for CSAPGQGSYNEQFF.

The CDR3 region has the DNA TGCGCCAGCAGCCAAGATAGACCGGGAGGCCTCATCCACAAGCAGTACTTC. It specifies CASSQDRPGGLIHKQYF. The chain is built from TRBV4-1 and TRBJ2-7; 7 bases match TRBD2. The CDR3 has 17 amino acids. Per germline, CDR1 MGHRA and CDR2 YSYEKL. V shed 0 bases and J 8 bases; nucleotides not matched to a gene: 16.

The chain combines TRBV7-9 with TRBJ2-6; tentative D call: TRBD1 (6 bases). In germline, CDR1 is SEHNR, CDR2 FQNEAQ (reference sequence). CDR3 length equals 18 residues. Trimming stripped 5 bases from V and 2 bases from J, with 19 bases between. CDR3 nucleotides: TGTGCCAGCAGCCCCCGACAGGTACCCCCGCCTGGGGCCAACGTCCTGACTTTC. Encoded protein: CASSPRQVPPPGANVLTF.

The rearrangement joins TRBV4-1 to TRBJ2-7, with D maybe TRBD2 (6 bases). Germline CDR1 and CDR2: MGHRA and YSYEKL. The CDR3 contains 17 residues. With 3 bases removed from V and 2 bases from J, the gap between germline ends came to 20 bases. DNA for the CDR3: TGCGCCAGCAGCCATGGCATCCGCGCGGGGCCTACCTACGAGCAGTACTTC. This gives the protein CASSHGIRAGPTYEQYF.

As DNA, the CDR3 is TGCAGTGCTAGAGACCTACTAGCGGGAGAGCCCTACGAGCAGTACTTC. Its protein product is CSARDLLAGEPYEQYF. This chain uses TRBV20-1 with TRBJ2-7, with 11 nucleotides matching TRBD2. Germline V lookup: CDR1 DFQATT, CDR2 SNEGSKA (reference sequence). V lost 0 bases to trimming and J lost 2 bases; unmatched junction nucleotides: 6. This CDR3 spans 16 amino acids.

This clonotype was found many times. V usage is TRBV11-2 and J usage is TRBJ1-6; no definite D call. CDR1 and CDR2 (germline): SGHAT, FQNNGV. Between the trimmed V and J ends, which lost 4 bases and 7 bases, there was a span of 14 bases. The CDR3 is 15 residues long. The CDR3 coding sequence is TGTGCCAGCAGCTCCTCGATTTCCGGAAATTCACCCCTCCACTTT. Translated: CASSSSISGNSPLHF.